The 15 T cell receptor beta chains listed next were all sequenced from one sample in a study of naive and memory T cell subsets. An equimolar mix of two oligonucleotides served as the beta constant-region primer for TRBC1 and TRBC2. TCRdb independently ran MiXCR on the UMI-ligation and nested PCR reads; one entry per CDR3 protein. This table holds tens of thousands of distinct CDR3 sequences, roughly 9.6% found once. Material for sequencing was central memory CD8+ T cells from blood. Receptors were obtained from a human donor in good health.

This clonotype was picked up many times. V usage is TRBV12-3 or TRBV12-4 and J usage is TRBJ1-1; D gene ambiguous. Between the trimmed V and J ends, which lost 8 bases and 3 bases, there was a span of 7 bases. The CDR3 loop spans 11 amino acids. CDR3 nucleotides: TGTGCCAGCGGCTGGGACACTGAAGCTTTCTTT. It yields the protein CASGWDTEAFF.

This clonotype was counted many times. The chain's CDR3 is CASSYFGNTEAFF. In DNA form, the CDR3 reads TGTGCCAGCAGTTACTTTGGAAACACTGAAGCTTTCTTT. The chain couples TRBV6-2 or TRBV6-3 to TRBJ1-1; D uncertain. Between the trimmed V and J ends, which lost 1 base and 2 bases, there was a span of 5 bases. Germline lookup yields CDR1 MNHEY and CDR2 SVGEGT. This CDR3 is built from 13 residues.

This clonotype has just a few counts. V usage is TRBV9 and J usage is TRBJ2-7, with 10 bases lining up with TRBD1. The CDR3 extends over 14 amino acids. V lost 3 bases to trimming and J lost 3 bases; unmatched junction nucleotides: 3. CDR1 is SGDLS and CDR2 is YYNGEE in the germline V gene. The CDR3 coding sequence is TGTGCCAGCAGCGAGGGGGACAGGGGCTACGAGCAGTACTTC. Translation: CASSEGDRGYEQYF.

This clonotype was observed at least ten times. This sequence joins TRBV20-1 and TRBJ2-3, with TRBD2 identical over 15 bases. The CDR3 has 18 residues. Unmatched junction bases numbered 7, after V lost 1 base and J lost 2 bases. Germline values: CDR1 DFQATT, CDR2 SNEGSKA (reference sequence). The CDR3 DNA reads as TGCAGTGCTAGAGTTACCGGACTAGCGGGAGGGCCCACAGATACGCAGTATTTT. This gives the protein CSARVTGLAGGPTDTQYF.

In this sample, this clonotype turned up a few times. J is TRBJ2-7 and V is TRBV9; perhaps TRBD1 as D (5 bases). The CDR3 has 14 residues. V was pared by 7 bases and J by 2 bases, with 16 bases between. Germline CDR1 SGDLS, CDR2 YYNGEE. Here the CDR3 DNA reads TGTGCCAGCGCAAGTCAGGCAGGGCCCTACGAGCAGTACTTC. The encoded protein is CASASQAGPYEQYF.

The table lists this clonotype with many counts. The chain has TRBV29-1 and TRBJ1-1, with a weak D call TRBD1 (5 bases). Germline lookup yields CDR1 SQVTM and CDR2 ANQGSEA. Trimming removed 2 bases at V and 2 bases at J, with 9 bases between. The CDR3 totals 13 residues. CDR3 DNA: TGCAGCGTTGAACCGGGACTTAACACTGAAGCTTTCTTT. Its protein product is CSVEPGLNTEAFF.

This clonotype was observed a few times. The V call is TRBV7-9, the J call TRBJ1-2; TRBD1 aligns across 9 bases. With V trimmed by 5 bases and J by 4 bases, 17 bases remained unmatched. The CDR3 runs to 18 residues. CDR1 is SEHNR, CDR2 FQNEAQ, per germline (reference sequence). CDR3 sequence reads: CASSPRDRVSPRPYGYTF. The CDR3 DNA reads TGTGCCAGCAGCCCCCGGGACAGGGTCTCCCCGCGCCCCTATGGCTACACCTTC.

This clonotype was counted at least ten times. The gene calls are TRBV6-5 and TRBJ2-1, with D possibly called TRBD1 or TRBD2 (5 bases each). The CDR3 spans 15 residues. The germline gives CDR1 MNHEY, CDR2 SVGAGI. V was clipped by 4 bases and J by 4 bases, with 14 bases between them. The CDR3 region is CASSWGRAVYNEQFF. The DNA of the CDR3 is TGTGCCAGCAGTTGGGGACGAGCGGTATACAATGAGCAGTTCTTC.

This clonotype was seen a handful of times. The chain has TRBV7-9 and TRBJ2-7; D unclear. Germline-derived CDR1 and CDR2 are SEHNR and FQNEAQ (reference sequence). The CDR3 totals 13 residues. Trimming took 4 bases from V and 0 from J, leaving 7 bases between them. The CDR3 sequence is CASSSTSSYEQYF. The CDR3 DNA reads as TGTGCCAGCAGCTCCACAAGCTCCTACGAGCAGTACTTC.

The V call is TRBV20-1, the J call TRBJ1-2; D may be TRBD1 (5 bases). The V gene's germline CDR1 is DFQATT and CDR2 SNEGSKA (reference sequence). Trimming removed 3 bases from V and 8 bases from J, with 19 bases in between. The length of the CDR3 is 14 residues. CDR3 region: CSARNRDSTGGYTF. The CDR3 nucleotides read TGCAGTGCTAGGAATCGGGACTCTACTGGGGGCTACACCTTC.

The table lists this clonotype with a few counts. The rearrangement uses TRBV29-1 and TRBJ2-1; D uncertain. Trimming removed 5 bases from V and 5 bases from J, with 7 bases in between. The CDR3 extends over 11 amino acids. Germline V gene data show CDR1 as SQVTM and CDR2 as ANQGSEA. CDR3: CSVSRDNEQFF. In nucleotides, the CDR3 is TGCAGCGTTTCTAGGGACAATGAGCAGTTCTTC.

This chain links TRBV13 with TRBJ2-5; the match to TRBD1 covers 7 bases. Per the germline V gene, CDR1 is PRHDT and CDR2 is FYEKMQ (reference sequence). The CDR3 has 15 residues. Losses at the gene ends were 3 bases for V and 1 base for J; bases not matched to a gene: 5. The CDR3 nucleotides are TGTGCCAGCAGCTTGGACAGGACCTCCCAAGAGACCCAGTACTTC. Its translation: CASSLDRTSQETQYF.

About this clonotype: One junction end disagrees with the germline gene, perhaps due to a read error. V is TRBV7-6 and J is TRBJ2-1; D call uncertain. The CDR3 consists of 12 residues. CDR1 SGHVS and CDR2 FNYEAQ come from the germline V gene. Here the CDR3 reads CASSVANNEQFF. The CDR3 coding sequence is TGTGCCAGCAGCGTAGCTAACAATGAGCAGTTCTTC.

This clonotype showed up many times. The rearrangement links TRBV20-1 to TRBJ1-2; no clear D. CDR3 length: 10 residues. Between the trimmed V and J ends, which lost 3 bases and 7 bases, there was a span of 6 bases. Germline CDR1 and CDR2: DFQATT and SNEGSKA (reference sequence). CDR3 loop: CSASETGYTF. The CDR3 bases are TGCAGTGCTAGTGAAACTGGCTACACCTTC.

This clonotype was counted ten times or more. This chain links TRBV20-1 with TRBJ2-1, with 7 bases fitting TRBD2. The CDR3 is 15 residues long. J lost 9 bases, V lost 5 bases, and 16 bases had no gene match. Germline V gene data show CDR1 as DFQATT and CDR2 as SNEGSKA (reference sequence). The CDR3 DNA follows: TGCAGTGCTCCGTTGGGTGGGAGGGGAGCTGGTGAGCAGTTCTTC. This encodes CSAPLGGRGAGEQFF.